This TCR beta chain comes out of a study of blood T cell repertoires in COVID-19. Study context: The United States, Italy and Spain were the sources of the acute and convalescent COVID-19 samples. Sample material is recorded as cDNA or gDNA derived from T cells, B-cell-depleted T cells, or PBMCs.

This CDR3 comprises 15 residues. From germline, CDR1 is SGHAT and CDR2 FQNNGV. The V end was cut by 2 bases, the J end by 10 bases, with 15 bases between. Living in under 30 US areas, the participants were between roughly 18 and 90 years of age. Cohorts were assigned according to the clinical history that participants reported. Method: immunoSEQ multiplex PCR; TCRdb's copy keeps in-frame clones and lacks some. The table lists approximately 280,000 clones, about nine tenths of them singletons, with roughly 2.6% in the top ten. This receptor was obtained from a young woman who had recovered from COVID-19. The specimen was PBMCs or T cells enriched from blood (not recorded which). This sequence joins TRBV11-2 and TRBJ1-6, with D uncertain. Here the CDR3 DNA reads TGTGCCAGCAGCTTATTGGGTCAGGAGGGATCACCCCTCCACTTT. Its protein is CASSLLGQEGSPLHF.